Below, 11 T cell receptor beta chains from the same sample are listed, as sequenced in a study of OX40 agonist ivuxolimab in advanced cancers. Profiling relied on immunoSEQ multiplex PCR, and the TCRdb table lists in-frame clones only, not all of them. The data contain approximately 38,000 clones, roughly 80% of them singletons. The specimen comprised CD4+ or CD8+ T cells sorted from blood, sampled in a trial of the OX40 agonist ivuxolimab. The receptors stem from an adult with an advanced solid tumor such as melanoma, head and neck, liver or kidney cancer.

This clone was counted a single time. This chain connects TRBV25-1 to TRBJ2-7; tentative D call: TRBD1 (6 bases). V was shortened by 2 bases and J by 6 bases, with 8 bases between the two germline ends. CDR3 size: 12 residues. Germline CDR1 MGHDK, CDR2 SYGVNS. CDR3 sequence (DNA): TGTGCCAGCAGTGAAAGGGGGTTCGAGCAGTACTTC. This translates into CASSERGFEQYF.

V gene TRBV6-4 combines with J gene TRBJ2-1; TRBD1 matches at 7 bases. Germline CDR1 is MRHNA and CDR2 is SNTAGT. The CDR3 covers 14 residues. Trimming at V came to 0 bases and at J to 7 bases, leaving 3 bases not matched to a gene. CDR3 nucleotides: TGTGCCAGCAGTGACTCGGACAGGTGGAATGAGCAGTTCTTC. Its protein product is CASSDSDRWNEQFF.

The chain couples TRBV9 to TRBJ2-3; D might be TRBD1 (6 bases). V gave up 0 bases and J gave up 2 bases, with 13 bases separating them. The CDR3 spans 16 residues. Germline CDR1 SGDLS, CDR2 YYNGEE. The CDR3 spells CASSVASGGPTDTQYF. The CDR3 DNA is TGTGCCAGCAGCGTAGCTAGTGGGGGCCCCACAGATACGCAGTATTTT.

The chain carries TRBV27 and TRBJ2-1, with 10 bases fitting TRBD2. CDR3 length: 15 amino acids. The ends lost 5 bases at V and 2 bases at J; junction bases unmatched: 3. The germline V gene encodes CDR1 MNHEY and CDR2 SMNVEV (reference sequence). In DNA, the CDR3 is TGTGCCAGCAGTCAAGCGGGAGGGCCCTACAATGAGCAGTTCTTC. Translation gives CASSQAGGPYNEQFF.

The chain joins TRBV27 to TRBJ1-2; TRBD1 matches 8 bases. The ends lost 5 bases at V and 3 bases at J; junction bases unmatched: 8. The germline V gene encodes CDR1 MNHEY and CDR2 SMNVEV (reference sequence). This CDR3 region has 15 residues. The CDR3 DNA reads TGTGCCAGCAGTCTGGGACAGGACGGGGACTATGGCTACACCTTC. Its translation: CASSLGQDGDYGYTF.

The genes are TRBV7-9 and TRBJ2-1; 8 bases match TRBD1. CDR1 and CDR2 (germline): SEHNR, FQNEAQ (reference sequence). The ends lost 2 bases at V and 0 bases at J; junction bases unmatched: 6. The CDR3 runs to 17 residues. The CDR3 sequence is CASSLIGQGASYNEQFF. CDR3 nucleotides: TGTGCCAGCAGCTTAATTGGCCAGGGGGCCTCCTACAATGAGCAGTTCTTC.

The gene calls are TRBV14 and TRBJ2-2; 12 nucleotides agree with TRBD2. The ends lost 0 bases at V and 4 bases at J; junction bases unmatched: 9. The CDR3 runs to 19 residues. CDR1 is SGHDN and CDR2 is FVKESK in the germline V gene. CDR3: CASSQDGLAGGPGTGELFF. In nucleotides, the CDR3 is TGTGCCAGCAGCCAAGATGGTCTAGCGGGGGGGCCGGGCACCGGGGAGCTGTTTTTT. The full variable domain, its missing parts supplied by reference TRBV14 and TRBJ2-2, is EAGVTQFPSHSVIEKGQTVTLRCDPISGHDNLYWYRRVMGKEIKFLLHFVKESKQDESGMPNNRFLAERTGGTYSTLKVQPAELEDSGVYFCASSQDGLAGGPGTGELFFGEGSRLTVL.

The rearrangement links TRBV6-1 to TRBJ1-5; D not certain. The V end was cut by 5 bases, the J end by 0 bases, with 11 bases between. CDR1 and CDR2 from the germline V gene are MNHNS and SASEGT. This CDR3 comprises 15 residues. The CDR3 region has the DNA TGTGCCAGCAGTCTGACACATAATAGCAATCAGCCCCAGCATTTT. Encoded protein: CASSLTHNSNQPQHF.

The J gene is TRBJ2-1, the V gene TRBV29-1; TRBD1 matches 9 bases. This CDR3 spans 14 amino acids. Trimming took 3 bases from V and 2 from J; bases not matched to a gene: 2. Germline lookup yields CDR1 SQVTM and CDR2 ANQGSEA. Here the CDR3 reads CSVDRQGAYNEQFF. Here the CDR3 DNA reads TGCAGCGTTGATAGACAGGGGGCCTACAATGAGCAGTTCTTC.

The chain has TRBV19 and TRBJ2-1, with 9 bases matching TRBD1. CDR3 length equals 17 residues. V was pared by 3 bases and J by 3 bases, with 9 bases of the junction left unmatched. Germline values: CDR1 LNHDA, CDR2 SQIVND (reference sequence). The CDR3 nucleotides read TGTGCCAGTAGTATTTCGCACGGGACAGGGTTCTACAATGAGCAGTTCTTC. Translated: CASSISHGTGFYNEQFF.

CDR3 amino acids: CAWEQGGSTEAFF. The CDR3 DNA follows: TGTGCCTGGGAACAGGGTGGATCCACTGAAGCTTTCTTT. V gene TRBV30 combines with J gene TRBJ1-1; TRBD1 is a possible D gene (6 bases). V was shortened by 5 bases and J by 4 bases, with 14 bases between the two germline ends. Per germline, CDR1 GTSNPN and CDR2 SVGIG (reference sequence). This CDR3 is 13 amino acids long.